The clone carrying this TCR beta chain is a singleton in its sample. Antigen unknown. The source of the sample is a study of vaccination effects on CD4 cells after COVID-19. Looking at the study overall: Supplemented with approximately 10 IU/ml IL-2 and 10 ug/ml peptides, fewer than 2.5 million PBMC per well were kept in culture.

The repertoire was sequenced with immunoSEQ multiplex PCR; TCRdb's copy has only in-frame clones and lacks some. The table includes 45,000 or so clones, approximately 74% detected once. Regarding the study as a whole: The study found that post-vaccine spike-reactive clones in convalescents were mainly new vaccine-induced clones.

Following culture for around 9 days, CD4+ T cells were isolated. Both day 3 and day 7 saw half the medium replaced with IL-2 medium. This receptor was identified in a human donor who had a prior SARS-CoV-2 infection. The source material was CD4+ T cells from PBMCs cultured without peptide, sampled before COVID-19 vaccination.

This CDR3 is CASSIQGVAGPFNEQFF. CDR3 sequence (DNA): TGTGCCAGTAGTATCCAAGGGGTAGCGGGCCCTTTTAATGAGCAGTTCTTC. The chain joins TRBV19 to TRBJ2-1; 7 bases are shared with TRBD2. With V trimmed by 3 bases and J by 7 bases, 15 bases remained unmatched. This CDR3 contains 17 residues. CDR1 LNHDA and CDR2 SQIVND come from the germline V gene (reference sequence).